This T cell receptor (beta chain) was retrieved from a study of sequential checkpoint blockade in melanoma. As for the study in general: TCRβ was sequenced from DNA of approximately 92 pretreatment tumors. Study-level points and caveats: Pretreatment TIL clonality tracked with response in the nivolumab-first arm.

The treatment denotes: randomized to nivolumab then ipilimumab (arm A) or the reverse (arm B). Profiling relied on immunoSEQ multiplex PCR, and the TCRdb table lists in-frame clones only, not all of them. The profile covers about 5,000 clones, with more than 30% appearing a single time and 8.5% to 14% taken by the ten largest. CDR3 length: 15 residues. Deletions cut 7 bases from V and 0 bases from J, with 13 bases between. Germline V gene sequence: CDR1 MDHEN, CDR2 SYDVKM. Concerning this clone: The antigen is not known.

Here the sequenced sample was tumor tissue (inferred from file names), taken from a patient given nivolumab and ipilimumab in sequence. The V gene is TRBV28, the J gene TRBJ1-5, with D perhaps TRBD1 (6 bases). The origin of this receptor is a human donor with melanoma. CDR3 amino acids: CASTLGGLSNQPQHF. The CDR3 nucleotides read TGTGCCAGCACCCTAGGGGGGCTTAGCAATCAGCCCCAGCATTTT. Looking up the rest from reference TRBV28 and TRBJ1-5 gives the full variable domain: DVKVTQSSRYLVKRTGEKVFLECVQDMDHENMFWYRQDPGLGLRLIYFSYDVKMKEKGDIPEGYSVSREKKERFSLILESASTNQTSMYLCASTLGGLSNQPQHFGDGTRLSIL.